These 22 T cell receptor beta chains came from one sample sequenced in a study of regulatory T cells in long-lasting Graves disease. Investigators prepared the TCR beta libraries by applying iRepertoire HTBI primers and Arm-PCR of CDR3 regions. TCRdb re-called the multiplex PCR reads through MiXCR, storing one row per CDR3 protein. The table shows some 470,000 distinct CDR3 sequences, with 20% to 25% occurring only once. Time point noted: persistent/refractory GD, antithyroid drugs over 5 years with positive TRAb. Extracted PBMC RNA gave rise to the TCR library. The sample here was peripheral blood mononuclear cells (PBMCs), taken when the disease was refractory, from a patient treated with antithyroid drugs. Source of these receptors: a female donor with Graves disease.

The rearrangement joins TRBV15 to TRBJ2-7; 9 nucleotides align to TRBD2. Germline V gene sequence: CDR1 LNHNV, CDR2 YYDKDF (reference sequence). The CDR3 spans 15 residues. The trim removed 2 bases at V and 2 bases at J, leaving 4 bases unmatched. CDR3 amino acids: CATSRMTSGPYEQYF. CDR3 DNA: TGTGCCACCAGCAGAATGACTAGCGGCCCCTACGAGCAGTACTTC. The variable domain in full, with the rest retrieved from reference TRBV15 and TRBJ2-7, is DAMVIQNPRYQVTQFGKPVTLSCSQTLNHNVMYWYQQKSSQAPKLLFHYYDKDFNNEADTPDNFQSRRPNTSFCFLDIRSPGLGDTAMYLCATSRMTSGPYEQYFGPGTRLTVT.

This clonotype was counted many times. The genes are TRBV7-2 and TRBJ2-7, with unresolved D. The germline V and J ends were trimmed by 5 bases and 0 bases, with 11 bases remaining between them. This CDR3 has 14 residues. In germline, CDR1 is SGHTA, CDR2 FQGNSA. CDR3 sequence (DNA): TGTGCCAGCAGCCCATCCCTAAGCTCCTACGAGCAGTACTTC. It encodes CASSPSLSSYEQYF.

This chain joins TRBV4-3 and TRBJ2-7; 10 positions agree with TRBD2. Germline CDR1 reads LGHNA; CDR2 reads YSLEER. The CDR3 has 15 residues. The V segment lost 0 bases and the J segment 12 bases; nucleotides outside the gene matches: 11. For the CDR3, the DNA is TGCGCCAGCAGCCAAGACCCAGCGGGAGGGCTAACCATGTACTTC. It is translated as CASSQDPAGGLTMYF.

The V gene is TRBV20-1, the J gene TRBJ1-6; no clear D. Germline CDR1 reads DFQATT; CDR2 reads SNEGSKA (reference sequence). The CDR3 has 15 amino acids. The V gene lost 0 bases and the J gene lost 4 bases, with 10 bases spanning the gap. CDR3 DNA sequence: TGCAGTGCTAGAGATCTACAGAGTTATAATTCACCCCTCCACTTT. This encodes CSARDLQSYNSPLHF.

V usage is TRBV19 and J usage is TRBJ2-2; TRBD1 might be the D (5 bases). The CDR3 is 13 residues long. Trimming removed 7 bases from V and 8 bases from J, with 14 bases in between. The V gene's germline CDR1 is LNHDA and CDR2 SQIVND (reference sequence). The CDR3 loop reads CASTDTDVGELFF. CDR3 coding DNA: TGTGCCAGTACGGACACCGACGTGGGGGAGCTGTTTTTT.

The V call is TRBV4-2, the J call TRBJ2-7; D may be TRBD2 (5 bases). This CDR3 comprises 18 residues. Between the trimmed V and J ends, which lost 1 base and 6 bases, there was a span of 25 bases. Germline loops: CDR1 LGHNA, CDR2 YNFKEQ. CDR3 DNA: TGTGCCAGCAGCCAAGCTTATCTGGGCCTAGCCACGTCAGGCGAGCAGTACTTC. Amino acid sequence: CASSQAYLGLATSGEQYF.

This clonotype came up a few times. The chain has TRBV5-1 and TRBJ2-7; D gene uncertain. The CDR3 length is 16 residues. Germline V gene data show CDR1 as SGHRS and CDR2 as YFSETQ. V lost 3 bases to trimming and J lost 6 bases, with 22 bases between them. The CDR3 sequence is CASSSNSDLGWAEQYF. CDR3 sequence (DNA): TGCGCCAGCAGCTCAAACAGTGACCTCGGTTGGGCCGAGCAGTACTTC.

In this sample, this clonotype turned up many times. The chain uses TRBV11-2 and TRBJ1-2; D might be TRBD1 (5 bases). Germline loops: CDR1 SGHAT, CDR2 FQNNGV. This CDR3 comprises 14 residues. V was trimmed by 3 bases and J by 2 bases, leaving 10 bases between them. The CDR3 sequence: CASSFFRDNYGYTF. The CDR3 region has the DNA TGTGCCAGCAGCTTTTTCCGGGACAACTATGGCTACACCTTC.

This clonotype has just a few counts. This may be a read error: a much more frequent sequence differs by one nucleotide. This CDR3 is CASSKVMNTEAFF. As DNA, the CDR3 is TGTGCCAGCAGTAAGGTAATGAACACTGAAGCTTTCTTT. The chain carries TRBV12-3 or TRBV12-4 and TRBJ1-1; no reliable D call. With 5 bases removed from V and 0 bases from J, the gap between germline ends came to 7 bases. This CDR3 has 13 residues.

V and J are TRBV20-1 and TRBJ2-2; D unresolved. CDR3 length: 15 amino acids. The V end lost 1 base, the J end lost 8 bases, and 17 bases lay between the germline ends. Per germline, CDR1 DFQATT and CDR2 SNEGSKA (reference sequence). This CDR3 reads CSARAPPAVGGELFF. Here the CDR3 DNA reads TGCAGTGCTAGAGCCCCGCCGGCCGTGGGAGGGGAGCTGTTTTTT.

In this sample, this clonotype turned up many times. This CDR3 reads CASFRLAGHQETQYF. As DNA, the CDR3 is TGTGCCAGCTTTCGACTAGCGGGGCACCAAGAGACCCAGTACTTC. The rearrangement joins TRBV2 to TRBJ2-5; 11 positions match TRBD2. CDR3 length equals 15 residues. CDR1 is SNHLY, CDR2 FYNNEI, per germline. Unmatched junction bases numbered 5, after V lost 8 bases and J lost 0 bases.

This clonotype came up many times. This chain joins TRBV27 and TRBJ2-5, with TRBD1 matching over 9 bases. The V gene end was trimmed by 5 bases and the J gene end by 4 bases; junction bases not matched to a gene: 14. Germline CDR1 reads MNHEY; CDR2 reads SMNVEV (reference sequence). The CDR3 covers 17 residues. The CDR3 loop reads CASSRWVSGTGRETQYF. CDR3 nucleotides: TGTGCCAGCAGTCGATGGGTCTCCGGGACAGGGAGAGAGACCCAGTACTTC.

In its sample, this clonotype was seen a few times. The junction departs from the called germline gene at one end, perhaps through a read error. The chain combines TRBV7-8 with TRBJ1-2, with 10 bases lining up with TRBD1. CDR1 is SGHVS, CDR2 FQNEAQ, per germline. This CDR3 comprises 14 residues. In DNA form, the CDR3 reads TGCGCCAGCAGCCCACGGACAGGGGGTTATGGCTACACCTTC. Translating gives CASSPRTGGYGYTF.

This clonotype was counted a few times. The chain couples TRBV19 to TRBJ1-2; 10 positions match TRBD1. CDR1 and CDR2 (germline): LNHDA, SQIVND (reference sequence). This CDR3 has 16 residues. The ends lost 10 bases at V and 1 base at J; junction bases unmatched: 12. The DNA for the CDR3 is TGTGCCATAAATGACAGGGGGCGCGGATATAACTATGGCTACACCTTC. This encodes CAINDRGRGYNYGYTF.

This clonotype was detected only a few times. The gene calls are TRBV7-2 and TRBJ2-5; 7 nucleotides match TRBD2. The germline gives CDR1 SGHTA, CDR2 FQGNSA. The CDR3 is 16 residues long. V was clipped by 0 bases and J by 0 bases; unmatched bases: 4. The CDR3 protein is CASSLAGSGNQETQYF. Here the CDR3 DNA reads TGTGCCAGCAGCTTAGCGGGCAGCGGGAACCAAGAGACCCAGTACTTC.

In the case of this clonotype: Possible read error: a much larger clone is one base away. The CDR3 region is CASSRSSVRGDEAFF. CDR3 sequence (DNA): TGTGCCAGCAGCCGATCGTCGGTTCGGGGTGATGAAGCTTTCTTT. The V gene is TRBV16, the J gene TRBJ1-1, with D uncertain. Trimming removed 4 bases at V and 7 bases at J, with 19 bases between. The CDR3 totals 15 residues. Germline V gene sequence: CDR1 KGHSY, CDR2 FQNENV.

This clonotype was detected many times. The gene calls are TRBV11-3 and TRBJ2-5; TRBD1 might be the D (6 bases). Trimming cost V 0 bases and J 5 bases, with 10 bases left between them. The CDR3 extends over 14 amino acids. The germline gives CDR1 SGHNT, CDR2 YENEEA. CDR3 bases: TGTGCCAGCAGCTTAGAGGGGGCTCGGGAGACCCAGTACTTC. Protein sequence: CASSLEGARETQYF.

The chain has TRBV30 and TRBJ1-2, with 7 bases that match TRBD1. CDR1 GTSNPN and CDR2 SVGIG come from the germline V gene (reference sequence). This CDR3 is 14 amino acids long. Trimming removed 2 bases from V and 4 bases from J; junction bases left unmatched: 7. The CDR3 DNA is TGTGCCTGGAGTACTCCCAGGGGGTCCTATGGCTACACCTTC. The encoded protein is CAWSTPRGSYGYTF.

The chain recombines TRBV6-1 with TRBJ1-2, with D perhaps TRBD1 (5 bases). Trimming cost V 5 bases and J 4 bases, with 17 bases left between them. Germline V CDR1 and CDR2: MNHNS, SASEGT. This CDR3 contains 15 residues. Here the CDR3 reads CASSPTGPRLYGYTF. CDR3 DNA: TGTGCCAGCAGTCCTACAGGCCCCAGACTCTATGGCTACACCTTC.

This clonotype appeared many times. The chain has TRBV6-1 and TRBJ1-6; the match to TRBD1 covers 9 bases. The CDR3 sequence is 15 residues long. Germline V gene data show CDR1 as MNHNS and CDR2 as SASEGT. V lost 2 bases and J lost 9; bases outside the gene matches: 5. The CDR3 spells CASSERDRVGSPLHF. The CDR3 bases are TGTGCCAGCAGTGAACGGGACAGGGTTGGTTCACCCCTCCACTTT.

This clonotype was seen more than once but under ten times. The rearrangement uses TRBV5-5 and TRBJ2-5, with 10 bases that match TRBD1. CDR1 and CDR2 (germline): SGHKS, YYEKEE (reference sequence). Trimming removed 4 bases from V and 5 bases from J; junction bases left unmatched: 11. CDR3 length: 16 amino acids. CDR3 DNA: TGTGCCAGCAGCCGACAGGGGGCGATAGTAGGGGAGACCCAGTACTTC. It specifies CASSRQGAIVGETQYF.

This clonotype was observed a few times. The chain has TRBV11-2 and TRBJ1-3, with 7 bases aligning to TRBD1. The CDR3 contains 17 residues. Germline CDR1 and CDR2: SGHAT and FQNNGV. The junction had 16 bases not matched to a gene; V was cut back by 4 bases and J by 7 bases. CDR3 sequence reads: CASSSVGGTVERNTIYF. In nucleotides, the CDR3 is TGTGCCAGCAGCTCTGTGGGGGGGACAGTAGAAAGGAACACCATATATTTT.